The next 14 T cell receptor beta chains were all read from a single sample in a study of PD-1 blockade in classical Hodgkin lymphoma. The protocol was immunoSEQ multiplex PCR, while the TCRdb copy is restricted to in-frame clones and leaves out a portion. This sample has approximately 65,000 clones; about 90% occur once, and the top ten carry over 9%. The time point here: cycle 4 day 1 (C4D1), after less than 7 weeks of nivolumab. Each patient's relapse followed autologous stem cell transplantation, and brentuximab vedotin exposure varied. The material was peripheral blood mononuclear cells (PBMCs), obtained before the fourth cycle of nivolumab. All receptors come from a human donor with classical Hodgkin lymphoma.

This rearrangement joins TRBV6-1 to TRBJ1-5; tentatively, D is TRBD1 (6 bases). Germline V gene lookup returns CDR1 MNHNS and CDR2 SASEGT. V lost 3 bases and J lost 9, with 18 bases in between. The CDR3 is 15 residues long. The CDR3 loop reads CASSEDSSTGWPQHF. The DNA for the CDR3 is TGTGCCAGCAGTGAGGACAGTTCCACCGGGTGGCCCCAGCATTTT.

The CDR3 region is CASSLPGGYTF. In DNA, the CDR3 is TGTGCCAGCAGCTTACCTGGTGGCTACACCTTC. V is TRBV7-9 and J is TRBJ1-2; D remains unclear. V lost 2 bases and J lost 7, with 5 bases in between. From germline, CDR1 is SEHNR and CDR2 FQNEAQ (reference sequence). The CDR3 totals 11 residues.

The CDR3 coding sequence is TGTGCCAGCAGCTTGGACAGGCATGGCTACACCTTC. It translates to CASSLDRHGYTF. The rearrangement uses TRBV13 and TRBJ1-2, with 7 bases identical to TRBD1. Germline values: CDR1 PRHDT, CDR2 FYEKMQ (reference sequence). V lost 3 bases and J lost 6; bases outside the gene matches: 1. This CDR3 has 12 amino acids.

This chain joins TRBV19 and TRBJ1-6; TRBD1 matches at 7 bases. CDR3 size: 14 residues. Germline CDR1 LNHDA, CDR2 SQIVND (reference sequence). After removal of 8 bases from V and 6 bases from J, the junction contained 7 bases not matched to a gene. The CDR3 protein is CASASTGFNSPLHF. As DNA, the CDR3 is TGTGCCAGTGCCTCGACAGGGTTTAATTCACCCCTCCACTTT.

V and J are TRBV7-8 and TRBJ1-2; D is unresolved. Per the germline V gene, CDR1 is SGHVS and CDR2 is FQNEAQ. With 8 bases removed from V and 5 bases from J, the gap between germline ends came to 15 bases. CDR3 size: 13 residues. CDR3 protein: CASSASGLYGYTF. CDR3 sequence (DNA): TGTGCCAGCTCCGCCTCGGGCTTATATGGCTACACCTTC. Full variable domain (rest looked up from reference TRBV7-8 and TRBJ1-2): GAGVSQSPRYKVAKRGQDVALRCDPISGHVSLFWYQQALGQGPEFLTYFQNEAQLDKSGLPSDRFFAERPEGSVSTLKIQRTQQEDSAVYLCASSASGLYGYTFGSGTRLTVV.

In this sample, this clone turned up once. V is TRBV27 and J is TRBJ1-6; 8 bases are shared with TRBD1. After removal of 0 bases from V and 15 bases from J, the junction contained 10 bases not matched to a gene. Germline V gene sequence: CDR1 MNHEY, CDR2 SMNVEV (reference sequence). This CDR3 has 15 amino acids. The CDR3 DNA is TGTGCCAGCAGTTTATCAGACAGGGGTTTGGAAATCCTCCACTTT. This codes for CASSLSDRGLEILHF.

The rearrangement uses TRBV7-6 and TRBJ2-1, with D uncertain. The CDR3 covers 16 residues. The ends were cut back, 0 bases at V and 3 bases at J, with 12 bases in the middle. The germline gives CDR1 SGHVS, CDR2 FNYEAQ. The CDR3 bases are TGTGCCAGCAGCTTAGCTTTTGGAGATGACTACAATGAGCAGTTCTTC. Residues: CASSLAFGDDYNEQFF.

The count of this clone is one. The chain employs TRBV27 and TRBJ1-1; D remains unclear. V was cut by 4 bases and J by 6 bases, with 12 bases left in between. Germline V gives CDR1 MNHEY, CDR2 SMNVEV (reference sequence). CDR3 size: 13 residues. CDR3 residues: CASSYVVGSEAFF. CDR3 nucleotide sequence: TGTGCCAGCAGTTATGTAGTAGGGTCTGAAGCTTTCTTT.

CDR3 sequence reads: CASSSAGVASYTF. The DNA of the CDR3 is TGTGCCAGCAGTTCCGCCGGGGTCGCGAGCTACACCTTC. The chain combines TRBV7-2 with TRBJ1-2; D call uncertain. Per germline, CDR1 SGHTA and CDR2 FQGNSA. This CDR3 is 13 amino acids long. V lost 6 bases, J lost 9 bases, and 17 bases lay in between.

This chain connects TRBV27 to TRBJ1-1; D call uncertain. Germline V lookup: CDR1 MNHEY, CDR2 SMNVEV (reference sequence). This CDR3 comprises 13 residues. The V end was cut by 2 bases, the J end by 1 base, with 5 bases between. DNA for the CDR3: TGTGCCAGCAGTTTAATGTCGAACACTGAAGCTTTCTTT. Its translation: CASSLMSNTEAFF.

This chain connects TRBV27 to TRBJ1-3, with 8 bases that match TRBD1. V lost 5 bases and J lost 5; bases outside the gene matches: 14. CDR1 is MNHEY and CDR2 is SMNVEV in the germline V gene (reference sequence). The CDR3 loop spans 17 amino acids. The DNA of the CDR3 is TGTGCCAGCAGTACCAAGGCCACAGGGGGAAAAAGAAACACCATATATTTT. It yields the protein CASSTKATGGKRNTIYF.

The genes are TRBV7-9 and TRBJ1-5, with a tentative D call TRBD1 (5 bases). V gave up 5 bases and J gave up 6 bases, with 17 bases separating them. Germline V lookup: CDR1 SEHNR, CDR2 FQNEAQ (reference sequence). There are 15 residues in the CDR3. In nucleotides, the CDR3 is TGTGCCAGCAGCGAATCGTCTACAGGCGGTCAGCCCCAGCATTTT. Protein: CASSESSTGGQPQHF.

The chain employs TRBV15 and TRBJ2-3; no firm D call. Germline CDR1 and CDR2: LNHNV and YYDKDF (reference sequence). The CDR3 loop spans 13 amino acids. V lost 9 bases, J lost 1 base, and 11 bases lay in between. The CDR3 is CATKAGGTDTQYF. The DNA of the CDR3 is TGTGCCACTAAAGCTGGGGGCACAGATACGCAGTATTTT.

The chain recombines TRBV9 with TRBJ1-6, with D hard to call. The CDR3 sequence is 16 residues long. Trimming took 3 bases from V and 0 from J, leaving 10 bases between them. Germline V gene sequence: CDR1 SGDLS, CDR2 YYNGEE. The CDR3 DNA sequence: TGTGCCAGCAGCGCCTGCTCGGCCTCCTATAATTCACCCCTCCACTTT. This sequence encodes CASSACSASYNSPLHF.